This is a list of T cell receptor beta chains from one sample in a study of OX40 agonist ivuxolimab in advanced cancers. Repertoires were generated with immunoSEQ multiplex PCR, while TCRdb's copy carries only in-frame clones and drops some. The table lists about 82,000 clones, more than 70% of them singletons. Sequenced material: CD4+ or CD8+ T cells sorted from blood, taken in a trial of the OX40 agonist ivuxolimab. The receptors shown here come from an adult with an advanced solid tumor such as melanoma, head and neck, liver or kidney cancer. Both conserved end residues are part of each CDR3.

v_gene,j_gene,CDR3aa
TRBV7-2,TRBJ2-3,CASSTQTSSTDTQYF
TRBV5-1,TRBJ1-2,CASSSTGYYGYTF
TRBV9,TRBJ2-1,CASSAPTGRVSYNEQFF
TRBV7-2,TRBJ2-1,CASSHPSGEQFF
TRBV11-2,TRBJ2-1,CASSPLWGQGPNEQFF
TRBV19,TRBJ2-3,CASSIAQGVTDTQYF
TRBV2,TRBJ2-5,CASSRGQEETQYF
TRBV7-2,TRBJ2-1,CASSYQGAPKQFF
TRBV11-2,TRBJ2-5,CASSLAGLAGETQYF
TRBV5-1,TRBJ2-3,CASSSWDIRADTQYF
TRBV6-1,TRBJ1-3,CASSEVGNTIYF
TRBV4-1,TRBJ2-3,CASSPPIYRGLDTDTQYF
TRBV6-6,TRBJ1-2,CASSSGQGSNYGYTF
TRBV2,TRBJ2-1,CASSDLAGSYNEQFF
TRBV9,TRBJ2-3,CASSVGLGGGFTDTQYF
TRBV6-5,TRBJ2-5,CASSPSERVGETQYF
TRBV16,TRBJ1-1,CASSQSSTGRTEAFF
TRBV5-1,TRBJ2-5,CASSFQGAEQETQYF
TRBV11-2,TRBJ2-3,CASSLAGREADTQYF
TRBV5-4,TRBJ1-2,CASSSQGALNYGYTF
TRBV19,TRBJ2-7,CATQGSRGYEQYF
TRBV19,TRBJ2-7,CASQSQETPFAEQYF
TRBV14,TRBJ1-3,CASSQVLLGNTIYF
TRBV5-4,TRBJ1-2,CASSADRFRAYGYTF
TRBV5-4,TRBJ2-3,CASSLGPPGVDTQYF
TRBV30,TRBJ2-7,CAWSPRDRYEQYF
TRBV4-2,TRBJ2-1,CASSQGIRLRGGPGNNEQFF
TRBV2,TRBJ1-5,CASRSGLNQPQHF
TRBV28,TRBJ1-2,CASSVTGPGYTF
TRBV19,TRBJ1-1,CAPSDRDTEAFF
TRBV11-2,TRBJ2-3,CASSLRGAGDTQYF
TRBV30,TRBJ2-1,CAWSWIGRGNEQFF
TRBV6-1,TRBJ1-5,CASSEERNQPQHF
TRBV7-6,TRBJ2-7,CASSLDFAGGPYEQYF
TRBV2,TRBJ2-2,CASRGDRNTGELFF
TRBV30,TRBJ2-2,CAWTRDRVNTGELFF
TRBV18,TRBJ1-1,CASSPARDTEAFF
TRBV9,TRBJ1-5,CASSVRDRDQPQHF
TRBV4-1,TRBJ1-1,CASSQDIGPEAFF
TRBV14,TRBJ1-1,CATGSFGGSEAFF
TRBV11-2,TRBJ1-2,CASSLSGGGVYGYTF
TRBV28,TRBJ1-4,CASRWPGAPTRLLF
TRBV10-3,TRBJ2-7,CAISLNRDSYEQYF
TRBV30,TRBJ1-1,CAWSKGQLNTEAFF
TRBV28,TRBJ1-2,CASSLSNYGYTF
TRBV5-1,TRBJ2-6,CASSPEASGANVLTF